This T cell receptor beta chain appears in the sequencing data of a study of blood T cell repertoires in COVID-19. V was pared by 4 bases and J by 7 bases, with 8 bases between. There are 12 residues in the CDR3. Per the germline V gene, CDR1 is SGHTS and CDR2 is YDEGEE. The data were produced by immunoSEQ multiplex PCR, yet TCRdb's version contains in-frame clones alone and is incomplete. Of about 240,000 clones in the sample, roughly 91% were seen once. Residents of under 25 US areas, aged about 18 to 95 years, made up the participants. Assignment of participants to cohorts was predicated upon participant-reported clinical history.

The receptor was isolated from a woman aged 25 to 39 who had recovered from COVID-19. V usage is TRBV5-8 and J usage is TRBJ2-2; D is ambiguous. The sequencing input was PBMCs or T cells enriched from blood (not recorded which). CDR3 sequence reads: CASSPPGGELFF. DNA of the CDR3: TGTGCCAGCAGCCCCCCGGGCGGGGAGCTGTTTTTT. The whole variable domain, remainder taken from reference TRBV5-8 and TRBJ2-2, is EAGVTQSPTHLIKTRGQQATLRCSPISGHTSVYWYQQALGLGLQFLLWYDEGEERNRGNFPPRFSGRQFPNYSSELNVNALELEDSALYLCASSPPGGELFFGEGSRLTVL.